This T cell receptor beta chain was retrieved from a study of blood T cells in healthy people across ages. Study context: Per two T cells, template switching captured roughly one barcoded beta molecule.

Through a sample-barcoded 5' primer and a J-beta primer mix, a second PCR was run for about 7 to 12 cycles. All samples yielded 3 million or more CDR3-containing paired-end reads. MiXCR was run by TCRdb on the 5' RACE reads, yielding one entry per CDR3 protein. The sample holds 730,000 or so distinct CDR3 sequences, 40% to 50% seen once. The donors, aged roughly 6 to 90, were healthy Caucasians from Russia. Every participating donor contributed roughly 11 milliliters of peripheral blood through a draw. This receptor was obtained from a man older than 75 in good health. The sequenced sample consisted of blood.

The CDR3 protein is CASSTRGNTEAFF. The CDR3 nucleotides read TGTGCCAGCTCGACACGGGGGAACACTGAAGCTTTCTTT. The chain is built from TRBV7-9 and TRBJ1-1; no clear D. This CDR3 is built from 13 residues. The germline V gene has CDR1 SEHNR and CDR2 FQNEAQ (reference sequence). V lost 8 bases and J lost 1, with 11 bases in between. Together with reference TRBV7-9 and TRBJ1-1, the CDR3 gives the full variable domain: DTGVSQNPRHKITKRGQNVTFRCDPISEHNRLYWYRQTLGQGPEFLTYFQNEAQLEKSRLLSDRFSAERPKGSFSTLEIQRTEQGDSAMYLCASSTRGNTEAFFGQGTRLTVV.